A single sample gave rise to the 2 T cell receptor beta chains below, sequenced in a study of identical twins. TCRdb re-derived calls from the 5' RACE reads in MiXCR, one entry per CDR3 protein. The table includes about 220,000 distinct CDR3 sequences, roughly a tenth detected once. The sequenced sample was memory (CD45RO+) T cells sorted from blood. The receptors come from a woman in her late teens or twenties in good health.

This clonotype turned up a few times. The genes are TRBV18 and TRBJ2-1; maybe TRBD1 (6 bases). Germline lookup yields CDR1 KGHSH and CDR2 LQKENI. This CDR3 has 15 amino acids. V shed 3 bases and J shed 5 bases, with 14 bases lying between them. CDR3 amino acids: CASSPPGDTHNEQFF. The CDR3 coding sequence is TGTGCCAGCTCACCCCCAGGGGACACCCACAATGAGCAGTTCTTC.

V gene TRBV6-2 or TRBV6-3 combines with J gene TRBJ2-4; possible D gene TRBD2, 5 bases. The CDR3 has 16 residues. CDR1 and CDR2 (germline): MNHEY, SVGEGT. V lost 0 bases and J 1 base, leaving 10 bases between the germline ends. The CDR3 region is CASSYSASGAKNIQYF. CDR3 nucleotides: TGTGCCAGCAGTTACTCTGCTTCGGGGGCCAAAAACATTCAGTACTTC.